Below are 8 T cell receptor beta chains sequenced from a single sample in a study of blood T cells in healthy people across ages. The use of a sample-barcoded 5' primer and a J-beta primer mix characterized a second PCR of roughly 6 to 11 cycles. TCRdb reprocessed the 5' RACE reads via MiXCR and lists one record per CDR3 protein. The sample has about 1.8 million distinct CDR3 sequences, less than 50% seen once; the top ten hold about 2.1%. The material sequenced was blood. The receptors stem from a woman aged 40 to 50 in good health.

In this sample, this clonotype turned up many times. The CDR3 sequence is CASSLGSSTNEKLFF. The CDR3 DNA reads TGTGCCAGCAGCTTAGGGAGCTCAACTAATGAAAAACTGTTTTTT. The V and J genes are TRBV7-2 and TRBJ1-4; D not resolved. Trimming stripped 1 base from V and 0 bases from J, with 6 bases between. The CDR3 length is 15 residues. From germline, CDR1 is SGHTA and CDR2 FQGNSA.

The V call is TRBV29-1, the J call TRBJ1-1, with D tentatively TRBD1 (6 bases). CDR3 length: 14 residues. Looked up from germline, CDR1 is SQVTM and CDR2 is ANQGSEA. Trimming removed 4 bases at V and 0 bases at J, with 12 bases between. The chain's CDR3 is CSVVGGGLNTEAFF. The CDR3 DNA sequence: TGCAGCGTTGTCGGGGGCGGCTTGAACACTGAAGCTTTCTTT.

This clonotype appeared a single time. The V call is TRBV2, the J call TRBJ2-3, with D possibly TRBD2 on 5 matching bases. The V end lost 3 bases, the J end lost 1 base, and 11 bases lay between the germline ends. From germline, CDR1 is SNHLY and CDR2 FYNNEI. The length of the CDR3 is 15 residues. The CDR3 DNA is TGTGCCAGCAGTGAGAGTCTAGCTGGCACAGATACGCAGTATTTT. Its protein is CASSESLAGTDTQYF.

The chain uses TRBV12-3 or TRBV12-4 and TRBJ1-5; no clear D. V lost 6 bases and J lost 6, with 12 bases in between. This CDR3 has 13 residues. The CDR3 loop is CASSRSVGQPQHF. The CDR3 DNA follows: TGTGCCAGCAGCCGTTCCGTGGGTCAGCCCCAGCATTTT.

This chain joins TRBV29-1 and TRBJ2-1; D perhaps matches TRBD1 (6 bases). CDR1 and CDR2 (germline): SQVTM, ANQGSEA. CDR3 length equals 15 residues. The V end lost 4 bases, the J end lost 2 bases, and 15 bases lay between the germline ends. CDR3 region: CSVAISGDPYNEQFF. The CDR3 DNA sequence: TGCAGCGTTGCCATATCAGGGGACCCCTACAATGAGCAGTTCTTC.

This clonotype appeared many times. The chain joins TRBV20-1 to TRBJ2-5; D remains unclear. CDR3 length equals 10 residues. The V gene's germline CDR1 is DFQATT and CDR2 SNEGSKA (reference sequence). V was pared by 6 bases and J by 5 bases, with 7 bases between. The CDR3 DNA follows: TGCAGTGCCCAAAAGGAGACCCAGTACTTC. This translates into CSAQKETQYF.

V is TRBV4-2 and J is TRBJ2-3; 10 bases line up with TRBD2. The CDR3 has 16 amino acids. V shed 4 bases and J 1 base; nucleotides not matched to a gene: 5. CDR1 and CDR2 from the germline V gene are LGHNA and YNFKEQ. CDR3 DNA sequence: TGTGCCAGCAGCCCATCTCTAGCGGGAGGCACAGATACGCAGTATTTT. Translated, it gives CASSPSLAGGTDTQYF.

Details on this clonotype: The junction departs from germline at one end; a sequencing error may be responsible. The chain employs TRBV29-1 and TRBJ2-7; possible D gene TRBD2, 7 bases. TRBJ2-5 explains the end of the DNA better; the J call may be wrong. CDR1 is SQVTM, CDR2 ANQGSEA, per germline. The CDR3 runs 15 residues. Written as DNA, the CDR3 is TGCAGCGTGGCCGTCAATGGCGGGGGACAAGGGACCCAGTACTTC. Protein product: CSVAVNGGGQGTQYF.